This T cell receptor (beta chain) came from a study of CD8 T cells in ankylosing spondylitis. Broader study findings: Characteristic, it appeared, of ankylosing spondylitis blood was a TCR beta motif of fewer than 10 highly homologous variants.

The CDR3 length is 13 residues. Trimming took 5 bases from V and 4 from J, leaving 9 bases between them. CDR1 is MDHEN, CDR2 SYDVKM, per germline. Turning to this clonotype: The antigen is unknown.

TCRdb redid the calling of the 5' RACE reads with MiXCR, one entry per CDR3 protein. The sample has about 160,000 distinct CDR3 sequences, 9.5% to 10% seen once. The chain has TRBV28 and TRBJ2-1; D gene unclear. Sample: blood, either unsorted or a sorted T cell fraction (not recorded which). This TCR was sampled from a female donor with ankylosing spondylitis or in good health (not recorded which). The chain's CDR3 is CASSPFGYNEQFF. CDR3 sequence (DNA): TGTGCCAGCAGTCCCTTCGGGTACAATGAGCAGTTCTTC. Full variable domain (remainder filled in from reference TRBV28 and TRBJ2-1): DVKVTQSSRYLVKRTGEKVFLECVQDMDHENMFWYRQDPGLGLRLIYFSYDVKMKEKGDIPEGYSVSREKKERFSLILESASTNQTSMYLCASSPFGYNEQFFGPGTRLTVL.